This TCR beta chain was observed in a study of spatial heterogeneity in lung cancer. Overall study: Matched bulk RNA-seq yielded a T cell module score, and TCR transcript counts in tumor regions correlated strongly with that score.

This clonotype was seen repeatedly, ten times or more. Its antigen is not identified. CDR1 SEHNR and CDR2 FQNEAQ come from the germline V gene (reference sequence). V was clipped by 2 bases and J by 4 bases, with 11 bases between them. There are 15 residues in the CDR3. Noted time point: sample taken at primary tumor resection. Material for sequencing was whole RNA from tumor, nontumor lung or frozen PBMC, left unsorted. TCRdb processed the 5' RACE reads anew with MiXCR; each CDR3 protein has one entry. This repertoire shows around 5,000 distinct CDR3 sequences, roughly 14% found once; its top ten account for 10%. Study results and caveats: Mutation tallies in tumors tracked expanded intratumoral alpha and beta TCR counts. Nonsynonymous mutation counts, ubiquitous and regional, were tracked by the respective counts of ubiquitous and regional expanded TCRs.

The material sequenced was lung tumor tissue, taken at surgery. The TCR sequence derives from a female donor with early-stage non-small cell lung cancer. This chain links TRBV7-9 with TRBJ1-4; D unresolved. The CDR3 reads CASSLFETVNEKLFF. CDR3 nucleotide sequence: TGTGCCAGCAGCTTATTTGAGACGGTTAATGAAAAACTGTTTTTT.